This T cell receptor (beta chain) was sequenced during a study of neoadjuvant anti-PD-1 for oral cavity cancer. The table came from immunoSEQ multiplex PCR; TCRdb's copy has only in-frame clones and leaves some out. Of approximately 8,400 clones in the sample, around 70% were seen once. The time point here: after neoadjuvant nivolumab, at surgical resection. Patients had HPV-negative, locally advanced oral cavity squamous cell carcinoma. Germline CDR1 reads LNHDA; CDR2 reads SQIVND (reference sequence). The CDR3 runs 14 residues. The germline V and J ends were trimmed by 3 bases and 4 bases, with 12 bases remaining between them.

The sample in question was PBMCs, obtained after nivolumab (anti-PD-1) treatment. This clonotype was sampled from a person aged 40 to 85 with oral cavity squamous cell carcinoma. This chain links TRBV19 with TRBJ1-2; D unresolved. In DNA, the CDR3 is TGTGCCAGTAGTATTGTGGTGATAGGCTATGGCTACACCTTC. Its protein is CASSIVVIGYGYTF.